Listed here are 19 T cell receptor beta chains from one sample, sequenced in a study of PD-L1 blockade in urothelial cancer. Time point of the sample: pretreatment peripheral blood. Some clones are missing from TCRdb's copy, which holds only in-frame ones; the method was immunoSEQ multiplex PCR. This table holds about 130,000 clones, less than 85% found once. Sample: PBMCs, taken around atezolizumab (anti-PD-L1) treatment. The receptors come from a man aged 50 to 59 with urothelial cancer.

The CDR3 region has the DNA TGTGCCACCAGCAGAGATCCCCCCGCAGGCTACTCTGGAAACACCATATATTTT. Translated: CATSRDPPAGYSGNTIYF. The genes are TRBV15 and TRBJ1-3; D unresolved. The CDR3 has 18 amino acids. The germline gives CDR1 LNHNV, CDR2 YYDKDF (reference sequence). The V end was cut by 0 bases, the J end by 0 bases, with 15 bases between.

This sequence joins TRBV9 and TRBJ2-3; the match to TRBD2 covers 10 bases. Germline V CDR1 and CDR2: SGDLS, YYNGEE. J gave up 4 bases and V 0 bases, and 8 bases lay outside the gene matches. This CDR3 spans 17 amino acids. The CDR3, as DNA: TGTGCCAGCAGCGTAGGTCTCCGGCTAGCGGGGGCAGATACGCAGTATTTT. Translated: CASSVGLRLAGADTQYF.

V and J are TRBV27 and TRBJ2-3; 12 bases are a match to TRBD1. V gave up 0 bases and J gave up 2 bases; unmatched junction bases: 0. CDR1 and CDR2 (germline): MNHEY, SMNVEV (reference sequence). There are 16 residues in the CDR3. The CDR3 reads CASSLSGQGATDTQYF. The DNA of the CDR3 is TGTGCCAGCAGTTTATCGGGACAGGGGGCCACAGATACGCAGTATTTT.

The V and J genes are TRBV11-2 and TRBJ2-2, with D perhaps TRBD2 (5 bases). The CDR3 is 15 residues long. The germline CDR1 and CDR2 sequences are SGHAT and FQNNGV. The V end was cut by 6 bases, the J end by 4 bases, with 15 bases between. CDR3 in amino acids: CASSRHREITGELFF. CDR3 bases: TGTGCCAGCAGTCGACACCGGGAAATCACCGGGGAGCTGTTTTTT.

This clone has a single count. The V call is TRBV5-1, the J call TRBJ2-1, with D tentatively TRBD1 (5 bases). The V and J ends lost 0 bases and 14 bases respectively, with 18 bases between them. This CDR3 has 14 amino acids. Germline CDR1 SGHRS, CDR2 YFSETQ. CDR3 in amino acids: CASSLDLGSGREFF. The DNA of the CDR3 is TGCGCCAGCAGCTTGGATTTGGGTTCAGGGCGAGAGTTCTTC.

The J gene is TRBJ2-7, the V gene TRBV5-1; the match to TRBD1 covers 9 bases. The CDR3 has 17 amino acids. V lost 2 bases and J lost 1; bases outside the gene matches: 10. The germline gives CDR1 SGHRS, CDR2 YFSETQ. This CDR3 reads CASSFLGTGSVSYEQYF. The CDR3 coding sequence is TGCGCCAGCAGCTTTCTCGGGACAGGGTCAGTGTCCTACGAGCAGTACTTC.

The genes are TRBV28 and TRBJ2-7, with TRBD1 identical over 7 bases. V was clipped by 5 bases and J by 5 bases; unmatched bases: 15. CDR1 and CDR2 (germline): MDHEN, SYDVKM. The CDR3 spans 16 residues. The CDR3 sequence: CASSLPGQVVSHEQYF. The CDR3 DNA reads TGTGCCAGCAGTCTACCCGGACAGGTAGTCTCGCACGAGCAGTACTTC.

The chain combines TRBV4-1 with TRBJ2-3; D gene uncertain. Deletions cut 4 bases from V and 4 bases from J, with 15 bases between. Germline V lookup: CDR1 MGHRA, CDR2 YSYEKL. The CDR3 consists of 15 residues. Here the CDR3 DNA reads TGCGCCAGCAGCCGGAAGCACCCCGAGGCAGATACGCAGTATTTT. Translating it yields CASSRKHPEADTQYF.

This clone was detected once. V is TRBV18 and J is TRBJ2-2; a possible D gene is TRBD1 (5 bases). V lost 3 bases and J 3 bases, leaving 5 bases between the germline ends. The CDR3 length is 13 residues. Germline loops: CDR1 KGHSH, CDR2 LQKENI. The CDR3 DNA is TGTGCCAGCTCACCGGGGCACACCGGGGAGCTGTTTTTT. Translated: CASSPGHTGELFF.

V is TRBV12-5 and J is TRBJ2-3; D not certain. This CDR3 region has 14 residues. Germline CDR1 is LGHNT and CDR2 is FRNRAP. The germline V and J ends were trimmed by 3 bases and 0 bases, with 7 bases remaining between them. CDR3 region: CASGFLSSTDTQYF. The CDR3 DNA reads as TGTGCTAGTGGTTTTTTATCGAGCACAGATACGCAGTATTTT. The whole variable domain, filled in from reference TRBV12-5 and TRBJ2-3, reads DARVTQTPRHKVTEMGQEVTMRCQPILGHNTVFWYRQTMMQGLELLAYFRNRAPLDDSGMPKDRFSAEMPDATLATLKIQPSEPRDSAVYFCASGFLSSTDTQYFGPGTRLTVL.

V usage is TRBV5-1 and J usage is TRBJ1-1; TRBD1 might be the D (6 bases). The CDR3 length is 16 residues. With 5 bases removed from V and 4 bases from J, the gap between germline ends came to 21 bases. Germline-derived CDR1 and CDR2 are SGHRS and YFSETQ. The CDR3 DNA sequence: TGCGCCAGCAGGGCCAACTTTGGGGGCATCCTCACTGAAGCTTTCTTT. This translates into CASRANFGGILTEAFF.

The chain has TRBV28 and TRBJ2-3; D might be TRBD1 (6 bases). This CDR3 is built from 14 residues. V lost 7 bases, J lost 2 bases, and 13 bases lay in between. Germline CDR1 reads MDHEN; CDR2 reads SYDVKM. CDR3 nucleotide sequence: TGTGCCAGCATTCCAGGGGCAGACACAGATACGCAGTATTTT. Translation gives CASIPGADTDTQYF.

V usage is TRBV2 and J usage is TRBJ2-2; 10 bases fit TRBD1. Germline lookup yields CDR1 SNHLY and CDR2 FYNNEI. Trimming removed 3 bases from V and 7 bases from J; junction bases left unmatched: 5. This CDR3 is built from 15 residues. The CDR3 loop is CASSDWTGGGGELFF. CDR3 nucleotide sequence: TGTGCCAGCAGTGATTGGACAGGGGGGGGCGGGGAGCTGTTTTTT.

The chain links TRBV5-1 to TRBJ1-2; D is ambiguous. Germline V gene sequence: CDR1 SGHRS, CDR2 YFSETQ. The V end was cut by 4 bases, the J end by 4 bases, with 20 bases between. The CDR3 consists of 16 residues. The CDR3 region has the DNA TGCGCCAGCAGCGCGATACCCCGGTCGCCGGGCTATGGCTACACCTTC. Protein: CASSAIPRSPGYGYTF.

This clone was counted once. The rearrangement links TRBV4-2 to TRBJ1-2, with D perhaps TRBD1 (6 bases). Germline CDR1 LGHNA, CDR2 YNFKEQ. Trimming removed 0 bases from V and 5 bases from J, with 13 bases in between. The CDR3 length is 15 residues. The CDR3 loop is CASSQDRGPRYGYTF. CDR3 in DNA: TGTGCCAGCAGCCAAGACAGGGGCCCTCGTTATGGCTACACCTTC.

V and J are TRBV7-3 and TRBJ1-6, with 9 positions matching TRBD1. Per germline, CDR1 SGHTA and CDR2 FQGTGA. With 3 bases clipped from V and 9 bases from J, the junction kept 3 bases outside the gene matches. The CDR3 extends over 14 amino acids. The CDR3 bases are TGTGCCAGCAGCTTGACAGGGGGTGGTTCACCCCTCCACTTT. It yields the protein CASSLTGGGSPLHF.

The chain is built from TRBV6-5 and TRBJ1-1; a weak D match, TRBD1 (6 bases). The CDR3 is 15 amino acids. Germline V gene data show CDR1 as MNHEY and CDR2 as SVGAGI. V was trimmed by 0 bases and J by 0 bases, leaving 8 bases between them. The CDR3 region is CASSYSGHLNTEAFF. In DNA, the CDR3 is TGTGCCAGCAGTTACTCGGGACACTTGAACACTGAAGCTTTCTTT.

J is TRBJ1-3 and V is TRBV29-1, with D possibly TRBD1 on 5 matching bases. V was shortened by 4 bases and J by 4 bases, with 8 bases between the two germline ends. CDR3 size: 12 residues. The V gene's germline CDR1 is SQVTM and CDR2 ANQGSEA. In nucleotides, the CDR3 is TGCAGCGTTGTGACAGTAGGAAACACCATATATTTT. This translates into CSVVTVGNTIYF.

This rearrangement joins TRBV9 to TRBJ2-5; no reliable D call. The CDR3 spans 15 residues. The V gene's germline CDR1 is SGDLS and CDR2 YYNGEE. The V and J ends lost 0 bases and 1 base respectively, with 10 bases between them. The CDR3 sequence: CASSVGEALQETQYF. The CDR3 nucleotides read TGTGCCAGCAGCGTAGGTGAAGCGCTCCAAGAGACCCAGTACTTC. The variable domain in full, with the rest retrieved from reference TRBV9 and TRBJ2-5, is DSGVTQTPKHLITATGQRVTLRCSPRSGDLSVYWYQQSLDQGLQFLIQYYNGEERAKGNILERFSAQQFPDLHSELNLSSLELGDSALYFCASSVGEALQETQYFGPGTRLLVL.